This T cell receptor (beta chain) was identified during a study of shared clonotypes between healthy human individuals. Study results and limitations: Several donors shared around 5.1% of their naive CD4 clonotypes.

Regarding this clone: Its antigen is not known.

The CDR3 extends over 13 amino acids. Between the trimmed V and J ends, which lost 1 base and 15 bases, there was a span of 16 bases. From germline, CDR1 is SGHVS and CDR2 FQNEAQ. At the deep level, the assay was run. Assay used: immunoSEQ multiplex PCR; TCRdb lists only in-frame clones, some missing. The table includes about 1.5 million clones, 95% to 99% detected once. Material: naive CD4+ T cells sorted from blood. As to subset: CD45RA+ positively selected. This chain links TRBV7-8 with TRBJ2-1; possible D gene TRBD2, 7 bases. The TCR was taken from a man between 25 and 39 years old in good health. The CDR3 spells CASSLEGRGQRFF. CDR3 nucleotides: TGTGCCAGCAGCTTAGAGGGGCGGGGGCAAAGGTTCTTC.